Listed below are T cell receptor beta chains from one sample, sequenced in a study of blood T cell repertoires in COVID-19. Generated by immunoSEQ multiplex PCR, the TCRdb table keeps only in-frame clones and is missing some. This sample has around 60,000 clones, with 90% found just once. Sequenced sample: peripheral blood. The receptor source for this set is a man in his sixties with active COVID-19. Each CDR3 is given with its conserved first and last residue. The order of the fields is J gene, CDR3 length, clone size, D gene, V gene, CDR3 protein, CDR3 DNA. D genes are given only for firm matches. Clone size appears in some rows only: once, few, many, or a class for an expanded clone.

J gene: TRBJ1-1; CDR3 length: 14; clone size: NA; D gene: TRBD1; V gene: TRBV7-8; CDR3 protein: CASSLTGVPTEAFF; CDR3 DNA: TGTGCCAGCAGCCTGACAGGGGTCCCCACTGAAGCTTTCTTT
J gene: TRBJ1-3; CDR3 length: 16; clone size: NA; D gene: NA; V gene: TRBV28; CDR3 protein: CASSPTGRISGNTIYF; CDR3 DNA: TGTGCCAGCAGCCCTACAGGCCGAATCTCTGGAAACACCATATATTTT
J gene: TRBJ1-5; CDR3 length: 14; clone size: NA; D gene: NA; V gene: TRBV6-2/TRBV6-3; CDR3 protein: CASSPAGRDQPQHF; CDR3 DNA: TGTGCCAGCAGTCCGGCAGGGAGGGATCAGCCCCAGCATTTT
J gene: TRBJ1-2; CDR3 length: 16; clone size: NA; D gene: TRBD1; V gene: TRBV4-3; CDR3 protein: CASSSSRQGNRYGYTF; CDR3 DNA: TGCGCCAGCAGCTCAAGTCGACAGGGGAATCGCTATGGCTACACCTTC
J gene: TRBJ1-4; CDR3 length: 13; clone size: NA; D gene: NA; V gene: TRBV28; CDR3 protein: CASIGGYNEKLFF; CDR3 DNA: TGTGCCAGCATAGGGGGATATAATGAAAAACTGTTTTTT
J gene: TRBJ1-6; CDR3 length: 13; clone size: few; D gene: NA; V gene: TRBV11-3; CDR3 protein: CASSPGWGSPLHF; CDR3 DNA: TGTGCCAGCAGCCCGGGGTGGGGATCACCCCTCCACTTT
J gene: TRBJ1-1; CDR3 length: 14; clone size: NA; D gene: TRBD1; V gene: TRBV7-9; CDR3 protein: CASSWDRGNTEAFF; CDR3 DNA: TGTGCCAGCAGCTGGGACAGGGGTAACACTGAAGCTTTCTTT
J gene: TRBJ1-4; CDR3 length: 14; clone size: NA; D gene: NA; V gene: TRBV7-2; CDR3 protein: CASSFQGSNEKLFF; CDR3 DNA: TGTGCCAGCAGCTTCCAGGGATCGAATGAAAAACTGTTTTTT
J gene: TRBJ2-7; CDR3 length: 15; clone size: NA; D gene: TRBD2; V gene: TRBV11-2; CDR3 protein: CASSSATGTSGRQYF; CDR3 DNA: TGTGCCAGCAGCTCCGCCACCGGGACTAGCGGAAGACAGTACTTC
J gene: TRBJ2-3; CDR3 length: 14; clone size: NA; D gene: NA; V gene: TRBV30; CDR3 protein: CAWRVAGSTDTQYF; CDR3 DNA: TGTGCCTGGAGGGTTGCGGGAAGCACAGATACGCAGTATTTT
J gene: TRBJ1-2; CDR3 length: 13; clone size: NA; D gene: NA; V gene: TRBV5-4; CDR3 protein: CASSSGTRVDYTF; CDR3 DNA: TGTGCCAGCAGCTCCGGGACAAGGGTTGACTACACCTTC
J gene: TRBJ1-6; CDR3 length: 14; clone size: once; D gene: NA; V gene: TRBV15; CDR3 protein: CATSREQGVSPLHF; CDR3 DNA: TGTGCCACCAGCAGAGAACAAGGAGTGTCACCCCTCCACTTT
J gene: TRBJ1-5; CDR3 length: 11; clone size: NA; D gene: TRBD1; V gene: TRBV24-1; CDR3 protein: CATAGGQPQHF; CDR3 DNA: TGTGCCACCGCAGGGGGTCAGCCCCAGCATTTT
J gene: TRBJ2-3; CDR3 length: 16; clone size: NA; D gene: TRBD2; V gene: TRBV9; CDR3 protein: CASSPRTSGGTDTQYF; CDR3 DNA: TGTGCCAGCAGCCCCAGGACTAGCGGGGGCACAGATACGCAGTATTTT
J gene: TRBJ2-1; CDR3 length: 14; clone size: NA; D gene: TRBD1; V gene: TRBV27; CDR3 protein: CASRGDRGLNEQFF; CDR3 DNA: TGTGCCAGCAGAGGGGACAGGGGGCTTAATGAGCAGTTCTTC
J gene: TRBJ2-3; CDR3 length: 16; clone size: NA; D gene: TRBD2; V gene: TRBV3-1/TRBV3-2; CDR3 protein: CASSPGLAGEADTQYF; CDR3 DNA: TGTGCCAGCAGCCCGGGACTAGCGGGAGAGGCAGATACGCAGTATTTT
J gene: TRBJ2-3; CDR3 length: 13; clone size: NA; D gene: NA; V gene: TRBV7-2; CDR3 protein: CASSLGERSTQYF; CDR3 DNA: TGTGCCAGCAGCTTAGGGGAGAGATCTACGCAGTATTTT
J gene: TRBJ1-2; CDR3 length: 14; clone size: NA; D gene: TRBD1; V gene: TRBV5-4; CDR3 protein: CASSWGQGAAGYTF; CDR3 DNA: TGTGCCAGCAGCTGGGGCCAGGGGGCAGCCGGCTACACCTTC
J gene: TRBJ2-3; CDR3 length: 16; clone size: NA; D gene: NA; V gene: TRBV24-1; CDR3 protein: CATSDARQLQADTQYF; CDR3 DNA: TGTGCCACCAGTGATGCCAGACAATTACAGGCAGATACGCAGTATTTT
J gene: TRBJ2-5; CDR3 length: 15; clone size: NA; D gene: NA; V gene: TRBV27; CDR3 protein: CASSLSGTGVETQYF; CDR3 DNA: TGTGCCAGCAGTTTATCGGGTACGGGAGTAGAGACCCAGTACTTC
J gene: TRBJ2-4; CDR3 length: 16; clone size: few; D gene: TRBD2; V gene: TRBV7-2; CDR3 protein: CASSLRAGEAKNIQYF; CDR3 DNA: TGTGCCAGCAGCTTACGCGCGGGAGAAGCCAAAAACATTCAGTACTTC
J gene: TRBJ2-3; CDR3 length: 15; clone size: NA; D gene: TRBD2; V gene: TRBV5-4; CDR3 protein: CASRDQRGSTDTQYF; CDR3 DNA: TGTGCCAGCAGGGACCAGCGGGGGAGCACAGATACGCAGTATTTT
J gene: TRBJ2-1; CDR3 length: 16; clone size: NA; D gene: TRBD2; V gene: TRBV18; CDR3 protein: CASSHYSGGDYNEQFF; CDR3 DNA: TGTGCCAGCTCACACTATAGCGGGGGAGACTACAATGAGCAGTTCTTC
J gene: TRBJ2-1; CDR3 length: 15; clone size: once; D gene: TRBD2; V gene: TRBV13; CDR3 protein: CASSFRLAGKNEQFF; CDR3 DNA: TGTGCCAGCAGCTTTCGACTAGCGGGGAAAAATGAGCAGTTCTTC
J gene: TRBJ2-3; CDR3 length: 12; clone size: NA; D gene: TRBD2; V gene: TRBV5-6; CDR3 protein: CASSLAAGAQYF; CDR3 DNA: TGTGCCAGCAGCTTAGCGGCGGGGGCGCAGTATTTT
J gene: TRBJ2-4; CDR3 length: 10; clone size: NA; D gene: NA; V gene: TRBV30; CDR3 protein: CACGQNIQYF; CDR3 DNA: TGTGCCTGCGGTCAAAACATTCAGTACTTC
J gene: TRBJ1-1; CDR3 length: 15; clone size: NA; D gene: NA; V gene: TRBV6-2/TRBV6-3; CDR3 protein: CASSYAGAGNTEAFF; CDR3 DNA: TGTGCCAGCAGTTACGCGGGGGCGGGGAACACTGAAGCTTTCTTT
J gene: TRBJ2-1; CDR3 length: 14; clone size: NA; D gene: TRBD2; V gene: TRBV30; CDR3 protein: CAWSPSGGPIRQFF; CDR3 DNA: TGTGCCTGGAGCCCTAGCGGGGGCCCAATCCGGCAGTTCTTC
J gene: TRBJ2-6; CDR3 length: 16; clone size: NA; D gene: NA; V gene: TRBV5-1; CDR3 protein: CASSLDSGAGANVLTF; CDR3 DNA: TGCGCCAGCAGCTTGGATTCGGGGGCTGGGGCCAACGTCCTGACTTTC
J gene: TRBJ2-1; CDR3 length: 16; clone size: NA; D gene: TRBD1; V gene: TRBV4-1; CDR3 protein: CASSPGPGQGINEQFF; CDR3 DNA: TGCGCCAGCAGCCCAGGCCCGGGACAGGGGATCAATGAGCAGTTCTTC
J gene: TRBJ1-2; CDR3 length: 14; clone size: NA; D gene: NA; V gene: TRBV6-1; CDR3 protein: CASSEAQGNYGYTF; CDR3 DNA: TGTGCCAGCAGTGAAGCGCAGGGGAACTATGGCTACACCTTC
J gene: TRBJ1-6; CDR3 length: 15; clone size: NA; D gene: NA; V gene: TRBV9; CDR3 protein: CASSVDAGTSSPLHF; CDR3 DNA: TGTGCCAGCAGCGTAGACGCCGGGACTTCTTCACCCCTCCACTTT
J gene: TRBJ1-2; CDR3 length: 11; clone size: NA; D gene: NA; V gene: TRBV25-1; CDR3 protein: CASSESLGYTF; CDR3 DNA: TGTGCCAGCAGTGAATCCCTTGGCTACACCTTC
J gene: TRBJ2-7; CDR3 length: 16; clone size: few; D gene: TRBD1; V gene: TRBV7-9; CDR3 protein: CASSLGTGGQTYEQYF; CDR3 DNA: TGTGCCAGCAGCTTGGGTACAGGGGGGCAAACCTACGAGCAGTACTTC
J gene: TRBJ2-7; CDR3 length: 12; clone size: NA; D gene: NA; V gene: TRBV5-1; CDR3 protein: CASSLPGAEQYF; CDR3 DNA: TGCGCCAGCAGCTTGCCAGGGGCCGAGCAGTACTTC
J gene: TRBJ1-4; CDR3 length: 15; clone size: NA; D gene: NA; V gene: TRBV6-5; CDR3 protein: CASSYRESSNEKLFF; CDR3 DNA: TGTGCCAGCAGTTATCGGGAGTCAAGTAATGAAAAACTGTTTTTT
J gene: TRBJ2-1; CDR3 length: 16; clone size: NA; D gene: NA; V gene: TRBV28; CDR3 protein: CASTRGMRLGYNEQFF; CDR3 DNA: TGTGCCAGCACCAGAGGCATGAGACTAGGTTACAATGAGCAGTTCTTC
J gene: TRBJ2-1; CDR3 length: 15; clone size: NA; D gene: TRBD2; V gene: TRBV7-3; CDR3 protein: CASSPTSGGANEQFF; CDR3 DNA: TGTGCCAGCAGCCCCACTAGCGGGGGGGCAAATGAGCAGTTCTTC
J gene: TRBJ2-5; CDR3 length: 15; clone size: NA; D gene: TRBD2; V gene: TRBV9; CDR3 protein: CASSVVSGGAQTQYF; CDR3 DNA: TGTGCCAGCAGCGTAGTAAGCGGGGGGGCGCAGACCCAGTACTTC
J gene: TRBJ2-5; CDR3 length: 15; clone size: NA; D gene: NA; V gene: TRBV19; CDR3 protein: CASSIVGGAGETQYF; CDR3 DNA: TGTGCCAGTAGTATAGTCGGAGGAGCGGGAGAGACCCAGTACTTC
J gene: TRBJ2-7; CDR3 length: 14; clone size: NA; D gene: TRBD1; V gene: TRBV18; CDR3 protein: CASSPGQGRNEQYF; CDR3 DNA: TGTGCCAGCTCACCGGGACAGGGAAGGAACGAGCAGTACTTC
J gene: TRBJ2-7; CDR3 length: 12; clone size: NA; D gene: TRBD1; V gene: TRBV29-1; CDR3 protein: CSVWGQGDEQYF; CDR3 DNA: TGCAGCGTGTGGGGACAGGGCGACGAGCAGTACTTC
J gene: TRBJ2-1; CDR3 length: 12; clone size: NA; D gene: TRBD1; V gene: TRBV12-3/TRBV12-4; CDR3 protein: CASISVGQPLFF; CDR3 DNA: TGTGCCAGCATCTCAGTGGGACAGCCCCTGTTCTTC
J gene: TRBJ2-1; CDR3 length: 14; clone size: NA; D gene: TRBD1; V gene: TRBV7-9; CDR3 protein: CATTRDSSYNEQFF; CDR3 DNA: TGTGCCACCACTCGGGACAGCTCCTACAATGAGCAGTTCTTC
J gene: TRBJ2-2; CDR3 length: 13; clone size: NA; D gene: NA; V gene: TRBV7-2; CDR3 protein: CASSSTVDGELFF; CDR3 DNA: TGTGCCAGCAGCTCGACAGTGGACGGGGAGCTGTTTTTT
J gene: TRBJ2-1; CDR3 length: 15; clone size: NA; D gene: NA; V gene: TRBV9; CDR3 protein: CASSVGGIGGNEQFF; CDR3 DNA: TGTGCCAGCAGCGTAGGGGGCATCGGGGGCAATGAGCAGTTCTTC
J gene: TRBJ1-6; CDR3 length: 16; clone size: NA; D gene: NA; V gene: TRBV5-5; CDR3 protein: CASSLSGGFNNSPLHF; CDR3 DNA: TGTGCCAGCAGCTTAAGCGGGGGATTCAATAATTCACCCCTCCACTTT
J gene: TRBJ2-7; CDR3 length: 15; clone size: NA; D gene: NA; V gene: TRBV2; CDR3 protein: CATPPSTGVAIEQYF; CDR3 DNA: TGTGCCACCCCGCCTTCGACGGGGGTGGCTATCGAGCAGTACTTC
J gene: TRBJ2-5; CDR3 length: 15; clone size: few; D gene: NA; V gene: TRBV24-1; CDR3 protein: CATSDPGPAQETQYF; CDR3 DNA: TGTGCCACCAGTGACCCAGGGCCGGCCCAAGAGACCCAGTACTTC
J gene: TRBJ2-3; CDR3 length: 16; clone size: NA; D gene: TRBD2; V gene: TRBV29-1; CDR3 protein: CSVGLLAGGSTDTQYF; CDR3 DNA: TGCAGCGTTGGCCTACTAGCGGGAGGGAGTACAGATACGCAGTATTTT
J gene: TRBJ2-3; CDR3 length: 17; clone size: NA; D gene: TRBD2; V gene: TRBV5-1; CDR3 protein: CASSLPTSGGLADTQYF; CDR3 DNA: TGCGCCAGCAGCTTGCCGACTAGCGGGGGTTTGGCAGATACGCAGTATTTT
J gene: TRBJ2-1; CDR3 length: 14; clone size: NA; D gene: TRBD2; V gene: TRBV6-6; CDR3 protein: CASSYGTSSPEQFF; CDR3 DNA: TGTGCCAGCAGTTACGGGACTAGCAGCCCCGAACAGTTCTTC
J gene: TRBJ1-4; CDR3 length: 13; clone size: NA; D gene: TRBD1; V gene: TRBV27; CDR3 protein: CASRPTGGGKLFF; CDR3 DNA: TGTGCCAGCAGGCCGACAGGGGGCGGGAAACTGTTTTTT
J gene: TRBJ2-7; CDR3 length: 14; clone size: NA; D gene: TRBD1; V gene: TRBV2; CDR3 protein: CASRVGQGTYEQYF; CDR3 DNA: TGTGCCAGCCGGGTGGGACAGGGTACCTACGAGCAGTACTTC
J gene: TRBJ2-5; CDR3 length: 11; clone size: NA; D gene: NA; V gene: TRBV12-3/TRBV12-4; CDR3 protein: CASGVGGTQYF; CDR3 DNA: TGTGCCAGCGGGGTAGGGGGGACCCAGTACTTC